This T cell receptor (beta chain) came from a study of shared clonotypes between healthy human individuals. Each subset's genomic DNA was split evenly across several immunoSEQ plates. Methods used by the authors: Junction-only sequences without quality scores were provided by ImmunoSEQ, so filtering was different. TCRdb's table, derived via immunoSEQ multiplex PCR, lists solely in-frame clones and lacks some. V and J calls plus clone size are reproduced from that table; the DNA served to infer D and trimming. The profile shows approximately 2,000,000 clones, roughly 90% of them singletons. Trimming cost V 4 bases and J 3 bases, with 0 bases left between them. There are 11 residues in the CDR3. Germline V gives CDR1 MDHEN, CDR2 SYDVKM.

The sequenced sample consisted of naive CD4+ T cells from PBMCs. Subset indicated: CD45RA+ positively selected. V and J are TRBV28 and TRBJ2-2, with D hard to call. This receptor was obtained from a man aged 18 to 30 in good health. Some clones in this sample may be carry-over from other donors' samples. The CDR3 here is CASSYTGELFF. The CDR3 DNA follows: TGTGCCAGCAGTTACACCGGGGAGCTGTTTTTT. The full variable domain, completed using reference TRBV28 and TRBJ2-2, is DVKVTQSSRYLVKRTGEKVFLECVQDMDHENMFWYRQDPGLGLRLIYFSYDVKMKEKGDIPEGYSVSREKKERFSLILESASTNQTSMYLCASSYTGELFFGEGSRLTVL.